Below, 9 T cell receptor beta chains from the same sample are listed, as sequenced in a study of quantifying T cell responses using KT2 cells. Study-level information: cDNA was made from DNase-treated RNA using alpha and beta constant primers.

A single-stranded UMI oligo with SP2 sequence was ligated to cDNA 3' ends. An equimolar mix of RC1.1 and RC1.2 primed the beta chain across TRBC1 and TRBC2. TCRdb itself ran the UMI-ligation and nested PCR reads through MiXCR, one entry per CDR3 protein. The repertoire has about 53,000 distinct CDR3 sequences, about 12% of them found once; the top ten carry under 10%. Sequenced sample: PBMCs spiked with cells of the T cell clone KT2. All receptors come from a human donor.

This clonotype was detected only a few times. This rearrangement joins TRBV27 to TRBJ2-1, with D possibly being TRBD1 or TRBD2 (5 bases each). Trimming removed 6 bases from V and 2 bases from J, with 8 bases in between. There are 13 residues in the CDR3. Germline-derived CDR1 and CDR2 are MNHEY and SMNVEV (reference sequence). CDR3 sequence (DNA): TGTGCCAGCAGAACGGGGCCCTACAATGAGCAGTTCTTC. Amino acids: CASRTGPYNEQFF.

In this sample, this clonotype turned up many times. V usage is TRBV11-3 and J usage is TRBJ2-7; 7 bases align to TRBD1. V gave up 4 bases and J gave up 2 bases; unmatched junction bases: 5. The CDR3 totals 14 residues. Germline V lookup: CDR1 SGHNT, CDR2 YENEEA. CDR3 sequence (DNA): TGTGCCAGCAGCTCGGGGACAGCGACCTACGAGCAGTACTTC. It yields the protein CASSSGTATYEQYF.

The chain recombines TRBV6-2 or TRBV6-3 with TRBJ1-1, with D possibly being TRBD1 (5 bases). Looked up from germline, CDR1 is MNHEY and CDR2 is SVGEGT. V was trimmed by 5 bases and J by 7 bases, leaving 8 bases between them. There are 11 residues in the CDR3. CDR3: CASSLGREAFF. CDR3 DNA: TGTGCCAGCAGTCTGGGACGTGAAGCTTTCTTT.

This clonotype showed up just a few times. The genes are TRBV29-1 and TRBJ2-7; D is uncertain. Trimming stripped 2 bases from V and 2 bases from J, with 10 bases between. CDR1 SQVTM and CDR2 ANQGSEA come from the germline V gene. The CDR3 has 13 amino acids. The CDR3 nucleotides are TGCAGCGTTGAACATCGCGATACCTACGAGCAGTACTTC. Translating it yields CSVEHRDTYEQYF.

This clonotype came up a few times. J is TRBJ2-3 and V is TRBV20-1; the D call may be TRBD1 or TRBD2 (5 bases each). Germline lookup yields CDR1 DFQATT and CDR2 SNEGSKA (reference sequence). The CDR3 extends over 14 amino acids. Trimming pared 3 bases from V and 3 bases from J, leaving 13 bases between. The CDR3, as DNA: TGCAGTGCTAGCCCCTGGGGGTCTACAGATACGCAGTATTTT. It codes for CSASPWGSTDTQYF.

This clonotype occurred a few times. V gene TRBV20-1 combines with J gene TRBJ1-1; possible D gene TRBD1, 5 bases. Trimming shortened V by 0 bases and J by 3 bases, and 11 bases separated the two germline ends. The CDR3 is made up of 14 amino acids. The germline V gene has CDR1 DFQATT and CDR2 SNEGSKA (reference sequence). CDR3 nucleotides: TGCAGTGCTAGAGAACTGGGCAGGGACACTGAAGCTTTCTTT. Its protein is CSARELGRDTEAFF.

This clonotype appeared a few times. The chain recombines TRBV6-5 with TRBJ1-1; D might be TRBD1 (5 bases). The germline V gene encodes CDR1 MNHEY and CDR2 SVGAGI. Trimming shortened V by 2 bases and J by 1 base, and 17 bases separated the two germline ends. This CDR3 has 17 amino acids. CDR3 residues: CASSYGRWGRQNTEAFF. The CDR3 nucleotides are TGTGCCAGCAGTTACGGTAGGTGGGGCAGACAGAACACTGAAGCTTTCTTT.

This clonotype was seen once. The chain is built from TRBV11-3 and TRBJ2-2; D may correspond to TRBD1 or TRBD2 (5 bases each). The CDR3 totals 19 residues. V was trimmed by 2 bases and J by 5 bases, leaving 24 bases between them. Germline CDR1 reads SGHNT; CDR2 reads YENEEA. CDR3 bases: TGTGCCAGCAGCTTATATGGGGAAGGGGCGAGGGGCTTGACCGGGGAGCTGTTTTTT. This gives the protein CASSLYGEGARGLTGELFF.

V and J are TRBV9 and TRBJ2-3; either TRBD1 or TRBD2 may supply D (5 bases each). This CDR3 spans 16 amino acids. Trimming removed 2 bases from V and 2 bases from J, with 15 bases in between. Germline V CDR1 and CDR2: SGDLS, YYNGEE. The CDR3: CASSVSPGTNTDTQYF. Here the CDR3 DNA reads TGTGCCAGCAGCGTGTCTCCGGGGACGAACACAGATACGCAGTATTTT.